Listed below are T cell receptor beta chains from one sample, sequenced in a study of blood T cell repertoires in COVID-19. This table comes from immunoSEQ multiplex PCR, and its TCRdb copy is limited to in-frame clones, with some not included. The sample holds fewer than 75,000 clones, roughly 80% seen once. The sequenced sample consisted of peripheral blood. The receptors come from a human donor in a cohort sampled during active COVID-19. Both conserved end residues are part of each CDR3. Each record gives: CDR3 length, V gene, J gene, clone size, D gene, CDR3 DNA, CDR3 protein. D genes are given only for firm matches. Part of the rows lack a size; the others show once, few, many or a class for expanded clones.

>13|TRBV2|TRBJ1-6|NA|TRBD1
TGTGCCAGCAGTGGGACAGGGGATTCACCCCTCCACTTT
CASSGTGDSPLHF
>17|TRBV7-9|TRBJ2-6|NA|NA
TGTGCCAGCAGCCGAACGCAGGGGAACTCTGGGGCCAACGTCCTGACTTTC
CASSRTQGNSGANVLTF
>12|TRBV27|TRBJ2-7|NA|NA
TGTGCCAGCCTCTCCGGTGGGCACGAGCAGTACTTC
CASLSGGHEQYF
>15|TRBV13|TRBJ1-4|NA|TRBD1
TGTGCCAGCAGCCCCTACAGGGGGGCTAATGAAAAACTGTTTTTT
CASSPYRGANEKLFF
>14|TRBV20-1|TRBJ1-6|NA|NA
TGCAGTGCTAGTAACAGGGAATATAATTCACCCCTCCACTTT
CSASNREYNSPLHF
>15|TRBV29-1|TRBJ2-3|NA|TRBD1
TGCAGCGTGGGGGGACAGGCCCTTAGCACAGATACGCAGTATTTT
CSVGGQALSTDTQYF
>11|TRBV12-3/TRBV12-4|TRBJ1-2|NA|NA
TGTGCCAGCAGTTTCGGACAGCACTACACCTTC
CASSFGQHYTF
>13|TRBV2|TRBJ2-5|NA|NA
TGTGCCAGCAAAGCGGACCTTAAAGAGACCCAGTACTTC
CASKADLKETQYF
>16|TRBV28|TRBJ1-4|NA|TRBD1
TGTGCCAGCAGTTTAGCTTCCGGGACAGGGTCTCAAAAACTGTTTTTT
CASSLASGTGSQKLFF
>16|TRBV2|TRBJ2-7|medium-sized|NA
TGTGCCAGCAGTGAACTCGGCGGGGAGAGCTCCTACGAGCAGTACTTC
CASSELGGESSYEQYF
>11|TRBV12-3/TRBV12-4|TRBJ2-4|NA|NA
TGTGCCAGCTCGAGCGAAAACATTCAGTACTTC
CASSSENIQYF
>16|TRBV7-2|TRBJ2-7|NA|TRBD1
TGTGCCAGCAGCCCCCGGCAGGGGGCAACAGTGTACGAGCAGTACTTC
CASSPRQGATVYEQYF
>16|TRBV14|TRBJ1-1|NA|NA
TGTGCCAGCAGCCAAAGGACAGTCTCATCGAACACTGAAGCTTTCTTT
CASSQRTVSSNTEAFF
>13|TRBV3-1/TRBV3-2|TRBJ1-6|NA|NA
TGTGCCAGCAGCCAAGTTTTAGTTTCACCCCTCCACTTT
CASSQVLVSPLHF
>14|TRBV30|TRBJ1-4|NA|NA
TGTGCCTGGAGTGTAAGCGGGTTTGGAGAAAAACTGTTTTTT
CAWSVSGFGEKLFF
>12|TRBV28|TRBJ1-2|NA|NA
TGTGCCAGCAGTTCCTCAGGGAATGGCTACACCTTC
CASSSSGNGYTF
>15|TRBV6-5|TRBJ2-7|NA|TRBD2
TGTGCCAGCAGTTACCTGGCGGGGGGACCCTACGAGCAGTACTTC
CASSYLAGGPYEQYF
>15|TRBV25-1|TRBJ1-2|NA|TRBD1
TGTGCCAGCAGTGAGATCGACAGGGATGAGAATGGCTACACCTTC
CASSEIDRDENGYTF
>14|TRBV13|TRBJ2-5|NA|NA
TGTGCCAGCAGCTTAGGCCTTCAACCCGGGGCCCAGTACTTC
CASSLGLQPGAQYF
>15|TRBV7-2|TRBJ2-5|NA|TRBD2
TGTGCCAGCAGCTCCTGGACTAGCGGGGGAGAGACCCAGTACTTC
CASSSWTSGGETQYF
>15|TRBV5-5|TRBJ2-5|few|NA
TGTGCCAGCAGCTTGGCAGGGGGGTTTGGGGAGACCCAGTACTTC
CASSLAGGFGETQYF
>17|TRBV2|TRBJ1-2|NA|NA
TGTGCCAGCAGCCCCTCGGGCAGGGGCCCTTATAACTATGGCTACACCTTC
CASSPSGRGPYNYGYTF
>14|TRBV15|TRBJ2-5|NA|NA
TGTGCCACCAGCAGCAAGCCGGGGGTGGAGACCCAGTACTTC
CATSSKPGVETQYF
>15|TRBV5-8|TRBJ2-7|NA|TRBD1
TGTGCCAGCAGCTCTGAGACAGGGGGATCGAGAGAGCAGTACTTC
CASSSETGGSREQYF
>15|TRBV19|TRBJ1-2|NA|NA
TGTGCCAGTATCGCCGGGGTAGGGGGTGGCTATGGCTACACCTTC
CASIAGVGGGYGYTF
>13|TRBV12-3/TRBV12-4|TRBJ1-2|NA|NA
TGTGCCAGCAGTTTTGAACTGGCTAGAAGCTACACCTTC
CASSFELARSYTF
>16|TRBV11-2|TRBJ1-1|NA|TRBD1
TGTGCCAGCAGCTTTATACAGGGGGCAGGGTACACTGAAGCTTTCTTT
CASSFIQGAGYTEAFF
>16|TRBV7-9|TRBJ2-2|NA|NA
TGTGCCAGCAGCTCAGGCCCCAGAGCGAACACCGGGGAGCTGTTTTTT
CASSSGPRANTGELFF
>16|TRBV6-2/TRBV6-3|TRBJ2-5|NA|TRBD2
TGTGCCAGCAGTTACAACGGGGGGTCGGCTGTGGAGACCCAGTACTTC
CASSYNGGSAVETQYF
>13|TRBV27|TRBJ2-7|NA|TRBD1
TGTGCCAGCACCTCCACAGGGGTTCGCGAGCAGTACTTC
CASTSTGVREQYF
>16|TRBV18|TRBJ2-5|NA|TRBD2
TGTGCCAGCTCACCACAGGTAGCGGGGGGACAAGAGACCCAGTACTTC
CASSPQVAGGQETQYF
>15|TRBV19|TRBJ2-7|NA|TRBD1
TGTGCCAGTAGCATACAGGGGCAGTCTTCCTACGAGCAGTACTTC
CASSIQGQSSYEQYF
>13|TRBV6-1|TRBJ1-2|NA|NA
TGTGCCAGCAGTGAACGGGGGGAAGGTGGCTACACCTTC
CASSERGEGGYTF
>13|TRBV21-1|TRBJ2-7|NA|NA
TGTGCCAGCAGGAGGGACAGGGGGGACGAGCAGTACTTC
CASRRDRGDEQYF
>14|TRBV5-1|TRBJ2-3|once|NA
TGCGCCAGCAGCGGCCCAGGAGGAACAGATACGCAGTATTTT
CASSGPGGTDTQYF
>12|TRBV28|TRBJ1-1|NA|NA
TGTGCCAGCAGTTTGGTGGGGCTTGAAGCTTTCTTT
CASSLVGLEAFF
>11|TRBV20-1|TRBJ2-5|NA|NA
TGCAGTTCAACCTGGAGCGAGACCCAGTACTTC
CSSTWSETQYF
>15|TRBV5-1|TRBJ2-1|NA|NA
TGCGCCAGCAGCTCTCAGGGGGGTAGCTACAATGAGCAGTTCTTC
CASSSQGGSYNEQFF
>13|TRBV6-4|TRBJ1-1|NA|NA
TGTGCCAGCTCTCTCCGGGAGAACACTGAAGCTTTCTTT
CASSLRENTEAFF
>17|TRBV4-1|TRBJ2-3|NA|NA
TGCGCCAGCAGCCCCCACCAGGGGGCGGGGGGGCAGGATACGCAGTATTTT
CASSPHQGAGGQDTQYF
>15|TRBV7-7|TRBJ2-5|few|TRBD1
TGTGCCAGCAGCCCACGGACAGGGGGCCGGGAGACCCAGTACTTC
CASSPRTGGRETQYF